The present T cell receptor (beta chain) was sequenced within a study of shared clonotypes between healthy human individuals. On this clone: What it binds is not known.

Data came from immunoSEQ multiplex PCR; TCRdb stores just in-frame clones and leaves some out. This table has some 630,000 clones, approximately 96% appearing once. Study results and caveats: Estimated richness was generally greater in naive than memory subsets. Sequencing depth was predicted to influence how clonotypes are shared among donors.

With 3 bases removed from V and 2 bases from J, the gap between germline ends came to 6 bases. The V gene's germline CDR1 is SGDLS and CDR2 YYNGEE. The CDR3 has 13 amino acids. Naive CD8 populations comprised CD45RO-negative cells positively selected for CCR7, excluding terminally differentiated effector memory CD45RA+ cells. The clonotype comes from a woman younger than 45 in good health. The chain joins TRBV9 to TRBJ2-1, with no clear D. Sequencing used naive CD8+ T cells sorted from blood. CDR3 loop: CASSDQTYNEQFF. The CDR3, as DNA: TGTGCCAGCAGCGACCAAACCTACAATGAGCAGTTCTTC. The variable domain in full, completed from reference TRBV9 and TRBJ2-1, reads DSGVTQTPKHLITATGQRVTLRCSPRSGDLSVYWYQQSLDQGLQFLIQYYNGEERAKGNILERFSAQQFPDLHSELNLSSLELGDSALYFCASSDQTYNEQFFGPGTRLTVL.